This T cell receptor beta chain was profiled in a study of cytomegalovirus exposure and HLA in healthy donors (dated by TCRdb to about 2017). For the study in its entirety: According to a later analysis, one platform produced both the roughly 130 validation repertoires and the roughly 640 repertoires of the first cohort. The aim of the study was to test whether cataloging public T cell receptors could identify signatures of past pathogen exposure. Along with the approximately 650-subject first cohort, a separate validation cohort of over a hundred different subjects was used. To predict cytomegalovirus infection status, the study brought together high-throughput TCR immunosequencing, statistical association of individual TCRs with disease status, and machine learning. The paper's findings and limits, for the study overall: Subsequent analysis determined that TCRs grouped into clusters in the first cohort also showed a tendency toward co-occurrence across the 130 or so validation repertoires, and roughly 95% of cluster scores exceeded 0. Three of the identified cytomegalovirus-associated TCR beta chains were confirmed in vitro to be specific for cytomegalovirus antigens. Most TCR sequences were observed very rarely across donors, whereas some public TCRs were present in many individuals. All 120 or so repertoires were used to score co-occurrence in the validation cohort in a later analysis, because that analysis had no HLA typing for the cohort. The authors suggested that the approach could potentially be generalized to other disease states and immunological phenotypes. The classifier was reported to diagnose cytomegalovirus status with high specificity and sensitivity in both the original and validation cohorts. In the study, around 160 TCR beta chains were listed as associated with cytomegalovirus.

Separate from the roughly 630-subject first cohort, the validation cohort of 90 to 150 subjects was the group to which the donors belonged. Of note for this clone: Its recognized antigen is unknown. Within one base of it there is no much larger clone, and no base qualities were kept.

The receptor library was made with the immunoSEQ multiplex PCR assay. In the original analysis: To diagnose cytomegalovirus status from the catalog of TCR beta chain sequences, a statistical classification framework was built. Imported from immuneACCESS, the table was reduced by TCRdb to in-frame sequences with V and J called. These copies leave out some clones; in studies compared against another copy, an unresolved V gene accounts for under half, and the cause of the remainder is not known. Clone size and the V and J calls come from that table; the DNA yielded D and trimming. Recorded for this sample are 100,000 or so clones; about 83% of them occurred a single time. The ten largest clones represent roughly 3.9% of the sample. As encoded in the germline V gene, CDR1 is MGHDK while CDR2 is SYGVNS. Trimming leaves V shorter by 5 bases and J shorter by 3 bases, with the junction holding 4 bases beyond the gene matches. The CDR3 numbers 15 residues from cysteine through phenylalanine. Only CDR3 DNA is held: 45 bases, read in frame from base 1.

The sample taken for sequencing was PBMCs. The sequence derives from a woman in her thirties in good health and CMV-seronegative. The sequence links TRBV25-1 to TRBJ2-1; a stretch of 10 junction bases matches TRBD2. DNA sequence: TGTGCCAGCAGTACCGGGACTAGCGACTACAATGAGCAGTTCTTC. Translated, this is CASSTGTSDYNEQFF. Where the CDR3 stops, the reference TRBV25-1 and TRBJ2-1 genes take over; the full variable domain is EADIYQTPRYLVIGTGKKITLECSQTMGHDKMYWYQQDPGMELHLIHYSYGVNSTEKGDLSSESTVSRIRTEHFPLTLESARPSHTSQYLCASSTGTSDYNEQFFGPGTRLTVL.